This entry features one T cell receptor beta chain sequence. What it binds is unknown. Germline V gives CDR1 SGHRS, CDR2 YFSETQ. V gave up 0 bases and J gave up 3 bases, with 10 bases separating them. The length of the CDR3 is 14 residues. The data were obtained in a study of T-cell reconstitution after alpha-beta-depleted transplantation in children. Study outcomes and limitations: Newly produced T cells mostly provided counts and TCRbeta diversity after one year, as hyperexpanded clones declined. Alpha-beta T cells present about two months after transplant were reported to originate from several hundred expanded graft clones.

During its preparation, the TCRbeta library received unique molecular identifiers. TCRdb processed the PCR reads anew with MiXCR; each CDR3 protein has one entry. The sample lists 700,000 or so distinct CDR3 sequences, under 15% seen once, with around 0.79% in the top ten. The material sequenced was PBMCs, taken before TCRalphabeta/CD19-depleted stem cell transplant. The chain links TRBV5-1 to TRBJ2-7, with D perhaps matching TRBD2 (6 bases). This receptor was taken from a girl between 2 and 10 years old with congenital amegakaryocytic thrombocytopenia, due to receive a stem cell transplant. The CDR3 reads CASSLDGSYYEQYF. CDR3 nucleotides: TGCGCCAGCAGCTTGGACGGGAGTTACTACGAGCAGTACTTC.